The next 15 T cell receptor beta chains were all read from a single sample in a study of blood T cell repertoires in COVID-19. Libraries were prepared by immunoSEQ multiplex PCR; TCRdb keeps only in-frame clonotypes and omits some of them. The table records approximately 260,000 clones, about 85% of them present only once. The sequenced material came from PBMCs or T cells enriched from blood (not recorded which). The origin of the receptors is a woman between 50 and 59 years old who had been exposed to COVID-19.

This chain links TRBV30 with TRBJ1-2; the D gene is possibly TRBD1 (6 bases). CDR1 is GTSNPN, CDR2 SVGIG, per germline (reference sequence). Trimming left V 2 bases short and J 4 bases short, with 14 bases between. CDR3 length: 14 residues. CDR3 sequence reads: CAWSRQDELYGYTF. The DNA for the CDR3 is TGTGCCTGGAGTAGACAGGACGAACTCTATGGCTACACCTTC.

The chain uses TRBV5-4 and TRBJ2-2; no definite D call. Trimming cost V 3 bases and J 1 base, with 13 bases left between them. The germline V gene has CDR1 SGHNT and CDR2 YYREEE (reference sequence). The CDR3 runs to 16 residues. Here the CDR3 reads CASSSLTSENTGELFF. The CDR3 coding sequence is TGTGCCAGCAGCTCACTCACCAGCGAGAACACCGGGGAGCTGTTTTTT.

This chain joins TRBV5-1 and TRBJ1-2; D gene uncertain. V lost 2 bases, J lost 5 bases, and 16 bases lay in between. Germline assignment: CDR1 SGHRS and CDR2 YFSETQ. This CDR3 comprises 15 residues. CDR3 DNA sequence: TGCGCCAGCAGCTTAGACACAGCCTTTGGGTATGGCTACACCTTC. Translating it yields CASSLDTAFGYGYTF.

This clone showed up just a few times. The rearrangement links TRBV19 to TRBJ1-4, with D tentatively TRBD1 (5 bases). Per germline, CDR1 LNHDA and CDR2 SQIVND (reference sequence). The CDR3 consists of 14 residues. V dropped 9 bases and J dropped 5 bases, with 16 bases sitting between them. CDR3 residues: CAREPDRPNEKLFF. CDR3 nucleotide sequence: TGTGCCAGGGAGCCCGACAGACCAAATGAAAAACTGTTTTTT.

This clone was observed a few times. J is TRBJ2-3 and V is TRBV4-2; 15 nucleotides align to TRBD2. CDR1 is LGHNA, CDR2 YNFKEQ, per germline. The CDR3 spans 16 residues. J lost 8 bases, V lost 2 bases, and 5 bases had no gene match. The CDR3 DNA sequence: TGTGCCAGCAGCCAAAGGACTAGCGGGGGGGCAAGTACGCAGTATTTT. Translation: CASSQRTSGGASTQYF.

The CDR3 loop reads CASSDEGDGYTF. The CDR3 DNA reads TGTGCCAGCAGTGACGAGGGGGATGGCTACACCTTC. The chain joins TRBV2 to TRBJ1-2, with D possibly matching TRBD1 (6 bases). V was shortened by 3 bases and J by 6 bases, with 8 bases between the two germline ends. CDR1 SNHLY and CDR2 FYNNEI come from the germline V gene. This CDR3 is built from 12 residues.

The chain links TRBV7-2 to TRBJ1-2; D may be TRBD1 (5 bases). The germline CDR1 and CDR2 sequences are SGHTA and FQGNSA. Trimming shortened V by 5 bases and J by 2 bases, and 9 bases separated the two germline ends. This CDR3 is built from 13 residues. In DNA, the CDR3 is TGTGCCAGCAGCGCGGGGCTGAACTATGGCTACACCTTC. It is translated as CASSAGLNYGYTF.

The V and J genes are TRBV18 and TRBJ1-2; TRBD1 might be the D (5 bases). Germline lookup yields CDR1 KGHSH and CDR2 LQKENI. CDR3 length: 15 residues. V was pared by 4 bases and J by 6 bases, with 18 bases between. The CDR3: CASSRTREGFDGYTF. For the CDR3, the DNA is TGTGCCAGCTCACGAACCAGGGAGGGGTTCGATGGCTACACCTTC. The entire variable domain, with the rest obtained from reference TRBV18 and TRBJ1-2, is as follows: NAGVMQNPRHLVRRRGQEARLRCSPMKGHSHVYWYRQLPEEGLKFMVYLQKENIIDESGMPKERFSAEFPKEGPSILRIQQVVRGDSAAYFCASSRTREGFDGYTFGSGTRLTVV.

This chain joins TRBV12-5 and TRBJ2-1; 9 bases line up with TRBD2. The CDR3 is made up of 12 amino acids. After removal of 1 base from V and 15 bases from J, the junction contained 4 bases not matched to a gene. Germline assignment: CDR1 LGHNT and CDR2 FRNRAP. Written as DNA, the CDR3 is TGTGCTAGTGGTTTGGACGGGACTAGCACGTTCTTC. Translating gives CASGLDGTSTFF.

This chain links TRBV11-2 with TRBJ1-4; D gene uncertain. The germline V gene encodes CDR1 SGHAT and CDR2 FQNNGV. The CDR3 is 16 residues long. V lost 5 bases, J lost 0 bases, and 13 bases lay in between. CDR3 sequence: CASSPWAGTTNEKLFF. The CDR3 DNA follows: TGTGCCAGCAGCCCATGGGCGGGGACAACTAATGAAAAACTGTTTTTT.

This clone occurred once. One end of the junction does not line up with germline, which may come from a read error. V usage is TRBV2 and J usage is TRBJ1-6; 7 bases align to TRBD1. This CDR3 contains 14 residues. The germline V gene has CDR1 SNHLY and CDR2 FYNNEI. The CDR3 loop is CATSLTGSNSPLHF. The CDR3 DNA sequence: TGTGCCACCAGTTTGACAGGGTCAAATTCACCCCTCCACTTT. Drawing the rest from reference TRBV2 and TRBJ1-6, the complete variable domain is EPEVTQTPSHQVTQMGQEVILRCVPISNHLYFYWYRQILGQKVEFLVSFYNNEISEKSEIFDDQFSVERPDGSNFTLKIRSTKLEDSAMYFCATSLTGSNSPLHFGNGTRLTVT.

This chain links TRBV28 with TRBJ2-5, with a possible D match to TRBD2 (6 bases). The length of the CDR3 is 15 residues. CDR1 is MDHEN and CDR2 is SYDVKM in the germline V gene. Trimming removed 5 bases at V and 2 bases at J, with 15 bases between. This CDR3 is CASSPRDSPQETQYF. In DNA form, the CDR3 reads TGTGCCAGCAGTCCCCGGGACTCCCCTCAAGAGACCCAGTACTTC.

This clone was counted between two and nine times. V gene TRBV7-9 combines with J gene TRBJ1-1; no firm D call. The CDR3 loop spans 11 amino acids. Germline V gene sequence: CDR1 SEHNR, CDR2 FQNEAQ (reference sequence). With 6 bases removed from V and 3 bases from J, the gap between germline ends came to 5 bases. The CDR3 spells CASRRDTEAFF. The CDR3 nucleotides are TGTGCCAGCAGGAGGGACACTGAAGCTTTCTTT.

This rearrangement joins TRBV9 to TRBJ2-1; no firm D call. Trimming left V 0 bases short and J 9 bases short, with 13 bases between. Germline CDR1 SGDLS, CDR2 YYNGEE. The CDR3 has 14 amino acids. CDR3 coding DNA: TGTGCCAGCAGCGTAGGGGCAGCAGAAAGTGAGCAGTTCTTC. Translated: CASSVGAAESEQFF. The full variable domain, in which reference TRBV9 and TRBJ2-1 provide the parts outside the CDR3, is DSGVTQTPKHLITATGQRVTLRCSPRSGDLSVYWYQQSLDQGLQFLIQYYNGEERAKGNILERFSAQQFPDLHSELNLSSLELGDSALYFCASSVGAAESEQFFGPGTRLTVL.

CDR3 in DNA: TGTGCCAGCAGCCTCGGGACAGCGGGGGTCTACTATGGCTACACCTTC. This encodes CASSLGTAGVYYGYTF. V usage is TRBV7-4 and J usage is TRBJ1-2; 7 positions match TRBD1. This CDR3 has 16 amino acids. Trimming cost V 5 bases and J 3 bases; bases outside gene matches: 12. Germline V lookup: CDR1 SGHVT, CDR2 SQSDAQ.